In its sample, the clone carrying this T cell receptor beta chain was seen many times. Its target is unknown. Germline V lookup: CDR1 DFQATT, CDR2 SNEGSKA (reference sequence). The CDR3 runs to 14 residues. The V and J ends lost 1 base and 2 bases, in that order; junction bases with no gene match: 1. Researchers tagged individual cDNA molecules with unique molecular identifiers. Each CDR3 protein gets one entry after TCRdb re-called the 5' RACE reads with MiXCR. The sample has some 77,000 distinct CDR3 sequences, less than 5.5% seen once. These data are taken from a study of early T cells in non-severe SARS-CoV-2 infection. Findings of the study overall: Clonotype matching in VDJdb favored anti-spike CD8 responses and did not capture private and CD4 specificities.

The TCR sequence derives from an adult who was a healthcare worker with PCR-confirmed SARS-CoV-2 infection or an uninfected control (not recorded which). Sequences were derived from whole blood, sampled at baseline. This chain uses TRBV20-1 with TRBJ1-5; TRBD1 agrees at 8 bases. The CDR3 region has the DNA TGCAGTGCTAGAGTGACAGGGGGCAATCAGCCCCAGCATTTT. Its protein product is CSARVTGGNQPQHF.